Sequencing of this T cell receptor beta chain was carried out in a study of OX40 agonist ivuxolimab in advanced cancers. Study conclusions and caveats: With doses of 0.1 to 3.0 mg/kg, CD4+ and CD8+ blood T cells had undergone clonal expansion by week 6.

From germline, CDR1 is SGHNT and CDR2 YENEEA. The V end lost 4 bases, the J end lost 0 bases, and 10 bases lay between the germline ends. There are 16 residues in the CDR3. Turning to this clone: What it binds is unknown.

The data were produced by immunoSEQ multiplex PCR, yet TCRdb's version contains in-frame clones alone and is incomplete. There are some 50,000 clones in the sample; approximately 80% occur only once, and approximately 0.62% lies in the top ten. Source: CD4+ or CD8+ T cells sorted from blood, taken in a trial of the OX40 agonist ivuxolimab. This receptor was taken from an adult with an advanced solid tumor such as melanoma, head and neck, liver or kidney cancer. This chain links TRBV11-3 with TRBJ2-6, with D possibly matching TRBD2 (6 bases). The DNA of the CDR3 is TGTGCCAGCAGCTCCCGGAGGGCCTCTGGGGCCAACGTCCTGACTTTC. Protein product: CASSSRRASGANVLTF. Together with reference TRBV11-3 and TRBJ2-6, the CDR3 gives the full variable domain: EAGVVQSPRYKIIEKKQPVAFWCNPISGHNTLYWYLQNLGQGPELLIRYENEEAVDDSQLPKDRFSAERLKGVDSTLKIQPAELGDSAVYLCASSSRRASGANVLTFGAGSRLTVL.